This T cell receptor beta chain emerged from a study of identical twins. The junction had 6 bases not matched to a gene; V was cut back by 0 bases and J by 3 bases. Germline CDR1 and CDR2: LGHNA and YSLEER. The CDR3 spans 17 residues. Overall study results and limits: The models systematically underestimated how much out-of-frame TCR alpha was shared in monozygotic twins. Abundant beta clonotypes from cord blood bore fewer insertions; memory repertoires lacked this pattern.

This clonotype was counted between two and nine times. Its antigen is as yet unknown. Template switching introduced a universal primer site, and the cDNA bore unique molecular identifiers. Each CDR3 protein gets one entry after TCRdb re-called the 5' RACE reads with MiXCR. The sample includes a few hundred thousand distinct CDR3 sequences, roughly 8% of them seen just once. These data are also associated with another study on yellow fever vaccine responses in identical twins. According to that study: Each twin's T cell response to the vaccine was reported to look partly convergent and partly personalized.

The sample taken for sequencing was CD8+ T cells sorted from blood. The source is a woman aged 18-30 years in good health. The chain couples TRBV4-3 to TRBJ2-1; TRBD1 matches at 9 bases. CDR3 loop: CASSQDLGTGIYNEQFF. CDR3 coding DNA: TGCGCCAGCAGCCAAGATCTTGGGACAGGGATCTACAATGAGCAGTTCTTC.